Following are 20 T cell receptor beta chains from one sample sequenced in a study of T cells after yellow fever vaccination. TCRdb used MiXCR to reprocess the 5' RACE reads, holding one entry per CDR3 protein. The table shows 300,000 or so distinct CDR3 sequences, with roughly 8% occurring only once. Here the sequenced sample was PBMCs, taken about 49 days after the first yellow fever vaccination. Source of these receptors: a man aged 18-30 years who received the YFV17D yellow fever vaccine.

This clonotype has a handful of counts. The chain joins TRBV4-3 to TRBJ1-1; D not resolved. Trimming removed 0 bases from V and 0 bases from J, with 14 bases in between. The CDR3 extends over 17 amino acids. Per germline, CDR1 LGHNA and CDR2 YSLEER. The CDR3, as DNA: TGCGCCAGCAGCCAAGATTACTTTAGAAACGTGAACACTGAAGCTTTCTTT. As protein: CASSQDYFRNVNTEAFF.

This clonotype was seen a handful of times. CDR3 sequence: CASSLGWGSNIQYF. For the CDR3, the DNA is TGCGCCAGCAGCTTGGGATGGGGCTCAAACATTCAGTACTTC. The chain recombines TRBV5-1 with TRBJ2-4, with D perhaps TRBD1 (5 bases). V gave up 0 bases and J gave up 6 bases, with 10 bases separating them. CDR1 is SGHRS, CDR2 YFSETQ, per germline. CDR3 length: 14 amino acids.

The rearrangement uses TRBV10-1 and TRBJ2-3, with 10 bases that match TRBD2. The CDR3 contains 14 residues. V trimming: 5 bases; J trimming: 4 bases; junction bases outside the gene matches: 3. Per germline, CDR1 WNHNN and CDR2 SYGVQD (reference sequence). CDR3 protein: CASSSGGEPDTQYF. For the CDR3, the DNA is TGCGCCAGCAGTAGCGGGGGGGAGCCAGATACGCAGTATTTT.

On this clonotype: Just one base apart from a much larger clone, this may be a read error. V is TRBV5-1 and J is TRBJ2-7; the D gene is possibly TRBD1 (6 bases). Trimming removed 4 bases at V and 9 bases at J, with 14 bases between. CDR1 and CDR2 (germline): SGHRS, YFSETQ. The CDR3 is 12 amino acids. The CDR3 DNA follows: TGCGCCAGCAGCCCACAGGGTCACGTGCAGTACTTC. Protein: CASSPQGHVQYF.

The chain is built from TRBV9 and TRBJ2-3, with D hard to call. The V end was cut by 3 bases, the J end by 2 bases, with 10 bases between. Germline V lookup: CDR1 SGDLS, CDR2 YYNGEE. The CDR3 spans 14 residues. CDR3 loop: CASSATPLTDTQYF. As DNA, the CDR3 is TGTGCCAGCAGCGCAACCCCCCTCACAGATACGCAGTATTTT.

This clonotype was counted many times. The chain has TRBV7-2 and TRBJ2-3; the match to TRBD2 covers 13 bases. CDR3 length equals 17 residues. J gave up 4 bases and V 3 bases, and 7 bases lay outside the gene matches. CDR1 SGHTA and CDR2 FQGNSA come from the germline V gene. The CDR3 region is CASSFLLAGGRADTQYF. In DNA form, the CDR3 reads TGTGCCAGCAGCTTCCTACTAGCGGGGGGGCGTGCAGATACGCAGTATTTT.

This clonotype was picked up a small number of times. V gene TRBV27 combines with J gene TRBJ2-3; either TRBD1 or TRBD2 may fit D (5 bases each). Germline assignment: CDR1 MNHEY and CDR2 SMNVEV (reference sequence). The CDR3 loop spans 13 amino acids. V was pared by 2 bases and J by 8 bases, with 11 bases between. The CDR3 DNA reads TGTGCCAGCAGTTTAGGGGACGGTGGTACGCAGTATTTT. As protein: CASSLGDGGTQYF.

This clonotype was seen more than once but under ten times. The chain combines TRBV5-6 with TRBJ2-1, with 7 bases that match TRBD2. J lost 9 bases, V lost 3 bases, and 12 bases had no gene match. The CDR3 runs 15 residues. Germline CDR1 reads SGHDT; CDR2 reads YYEEEE. Here the CDR3 DNA reads TGTGCCAGCAGCTCCCCCCCCGGACTAGTATCTGAGCAGTTCTTC. This codes for CASSSPPGLVSEQFF.

The chain recombines TRBV29-1 with TRBJ1-1; D is possibly TRBD1 (6 bases). From germline, CDR1 is SQVTM and CDR2 ANQGSEA. The CDR3 sequence is 13 residues long. V lost 6 bases, J lost 0 bases, and 11 bases lay in between. The CDR3 loop is CSVEGGLNTEAFF. The CDR3 coding sequence is TGCAGCGTGGAGGGGGGGTTGAACACTGAAGCTTTCTTT.

The V call is TRBV30, the J call TRBJ1-5, with a weak D call TRBD1 (5 bases). The CDR3 consists of 16 residues. CDR1 is GTSNPN and CDR2 is SVGIG in the germline V gene (reference sequence). V was clipped by 3 bases and J by 0 bases, with 15 bases between them. CDR3 sequence reads: CAWSFRGVYSNQPQHF. CDR3 coding DNA: TGTGCCTGGAGCTTCAGAGGGGTTTATAGCAATCAGCCCCAGCATTTT.

Here the CDR3 reads CASSNPGQEYTGELFF. DNA of the CDR3: TGTGCCAGCAGTAACCCGGGACAGGAATACACCGGGGAGCTGTTTTTT. The V and J genes are TRBV28 and TRBJ2-2; 8 bases fit TRBD1. This CDR3 has 16 residues. The germline V gene encodes CDR1 MDHEN and CDR2 SYDVKM. Trimming cost V 5 bases and J 3 bases; bases outside gene matches: 8.

J is TRBJ2-5 and V is TRBV12-3 or TRBV12-4, with D perhaps TRBD2 (6 bases). V was pared by 7 bases and J by 7 bases, with 19 bases between. The CDR3 length is 14 residues. CDR3 DNA: TGTGCCAGCAAAACTGGGGAGGCAGGCGGGACCCAGTACTTC. Translating gives CASKTGEAGGTQYF.

This clonotype was seen at least ten times. The CDR3 DNA reads as TGCAGCGTCACTAGCGGGGGTGGAGATACGCAGTATTTT. Translated, it gives CSVTSGGGDTQYF. The V and J genes are TRBV29-1 and TRBJ2-3, with TRBD2 identical over 11 bases. The CDR3 has 13 amino acids. V lost 6 bases, J lost 5 bases, and 4 bases stayed unmatched. CDR1 and CDR2 from the germline V gene are SQVTM and ANQGSEA.

This clonotype was seen at least ten times. The chain links TRBV3-1 to TRBJ2-5; D is unresolved. Deletions cut 3 bases from V and 2 bases from J, with 4 bases between. The CDR3 is 12 residues long. Germline V CDR1 and CDR2: LGHDT, YNNKEL (reference sequence). CDR3 nucleotide sequence: TGTGCCAGCAGCCAGCTGCAAGAGACCCAGTACTTC. Its translation: CASSQLQETQYF.

The CDR3 is CASSLDSQADTQYF. CDR3 DNA: TGCGCCAGCAGCCTAGACAGCCAAGCAGATACGCAGTATTTT. This rearrangement joins TRBV4-3 to TRBJ2-3, with a tentative D call TRBD1 (5 bases). The CDR3 covers 14 residues. Looked up from germline, CDR1 is LGHNA and CDR2 is YSLEER. Between the trimmed V and J ends, which lost 4 bases and 4 bases, there was a span of 12 bases.

The table lists this clonotype with a few counts. The chain recombines TRBV4-3 with TRBJ2-1; the match to TRBD2 covers 8 bases. The CDR3 covers 16 residues. Germline assignment: CDR1 LGHNA and CDR2 YSLEER. V was pared by 0 bases and J by 14 bases, with 15 bases of the junction left unmatched. The DNA for the CDR3 is TGCGCCAGCAGCCAAGACCAACTTCGGCGGGGGGATAGAAAGTTCTTC. Amino acid sequence: CASSQDQLRRGDRKFF.

Here the CDR3 DNA reads TGTGCCAGCAGCATTATCGGACAGGGCGAGACTGAAGCTTTCTTT. Protein: CASSIIGQGETEAFF. This sequence joins TRBV6-1 and TRBJ1-1, with TRBD1 identical over 8 bases. The germline gives CDR1 MNHNS, CDR2 SASEGT. Trimming took 6 bases from V and 5 from J; bases not matched to a gene: 11. The CDR3 covers 15 residues.

This chain links TRBV11-1 with TRBJ2-6; TRBD2 might be the D (7 bases). V was trimmed by 5 bases and J by 0 bases, leaving 20 bases between them. CDR3 size: 19 residues. The germline V gene encodes CDR1 SGHAT and CDR2 FQDESV (reference sequence). DNA for the CDR3: TGTGCCAGCAGCCCCGGGGGGCCGGGACGTAGCTCTGGGGCCAACGTCCTGACTTTC. It translates to CASSPGGPGRSSGANVLTF.

This clonotype was counted many times. One end of the junction does not line up with germline, which may come from a read error. V and J are TRBV5-1 and TRBJ2-5; TRBD1 matches 7 bases. This CDR3 region has 14 residues. Germline V CDR1 and CDR2: SGHRS, YFSETQ. CDR3 loop: CASSLGTAQETQYF. The CDR3, as DNA: TGTGCCAGCAGCCTCGGGACAGCCCAAGAGACCCAGTACTTC.

This clonotype was seen more than once but under ten times. The chain employs TRBV10-3 and TRBJ1-5, with D hard to call. Germline V CDR1 and CDR2: ENHRY, SYGVKD. Trimming removed 10 bases at V and 1 base at J, with 8 bases between. This CDR3 comprises 12 residues. The CDR3 protein is CATQDSNQPQHF. The CDR3 DNA reads TGTGCCACCCAGGACAGCAATCAGCCCCAGCATTTT.